The TCR beta chain under discussion was sequenced for a study of blood T cell repertoires in COVID-19. On the study more broadly: The analysed material was cDNA or gDNA that came from T cells, B-cell-depleted T cells, or PBMCs.

Authors' processing steps: For nucleated cells, counts were estimated from reference gene primer amplification. Assay used: immunoSEQ multiplex PCR; TCRdb lists only in-frame clones, some missing. V, J and clone size were drawn from that table, and D and trimming were deduced from the DNA. The sample lists about 180,000 clones, 70% to 85% occurring once. The length of the CDR3 is 17 residues. V gave up 4 bases and J gave up 0 bases; unmatched junction bases: 7. Per germline, CDR1 LNHDA and CDR2 SQIVND (reference sequence). The sequencing sample was made of peripheral blood. The receptor comes from a woman aged 80 or over with acute or convalescent COVID-19. The V gene is TRBV19, the J gene TRBJ1-5, with 9 bases identical to TRBD1. The CDR3 region has the DNA TGTGCCAGTAGTAGGGGTGACAGGGGGGCTAGCAATCAGCCCCAGCATTTT. Its translation: CASSRGDRGASNQPQHF.